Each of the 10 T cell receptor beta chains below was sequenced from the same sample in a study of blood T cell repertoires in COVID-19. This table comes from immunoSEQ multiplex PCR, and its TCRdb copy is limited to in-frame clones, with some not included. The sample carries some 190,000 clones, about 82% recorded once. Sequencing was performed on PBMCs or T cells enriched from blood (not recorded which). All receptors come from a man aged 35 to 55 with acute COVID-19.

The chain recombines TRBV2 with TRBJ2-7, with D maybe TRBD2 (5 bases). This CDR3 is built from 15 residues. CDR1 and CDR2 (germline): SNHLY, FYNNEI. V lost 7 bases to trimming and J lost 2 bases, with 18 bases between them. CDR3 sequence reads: CASKGRWTAPYEQYF. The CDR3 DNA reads TGTGCCAGCAAAGGTCGCTGGACTGCTCCCTACGAGCAGTACTTC.

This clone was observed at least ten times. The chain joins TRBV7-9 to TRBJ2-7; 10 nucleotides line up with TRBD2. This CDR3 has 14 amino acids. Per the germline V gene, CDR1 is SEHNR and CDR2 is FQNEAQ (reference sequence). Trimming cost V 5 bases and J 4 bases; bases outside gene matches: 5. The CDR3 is CASSPRAGGYEQYF. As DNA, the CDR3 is TGTGCCAGCAGCCCGAGAGCGGGAGGGTACGAGCAGTACTTC.

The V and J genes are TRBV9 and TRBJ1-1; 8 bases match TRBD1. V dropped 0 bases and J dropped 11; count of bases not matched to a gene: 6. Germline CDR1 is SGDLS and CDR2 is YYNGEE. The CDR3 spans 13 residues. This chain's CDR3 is CASSVGTGRLAFF. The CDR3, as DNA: TGTGCCAGCAGCGTAGGGACAGGGAGGCTGGCTTTCTTT.

This CDR3 is CASSLYQGSSDEQFF. As DNA, the CDR3 is TGCGCCAGCAGCTTGTATCAGGGGAGTTCAGATGAGCAGTTCTTC. This rearrangement joins TRBV5-1 to TRBJ2-1, with TRBD1 as a possible D gene (6 bases). The CDR3 covers 15 residues. Germline CDR1 and CDR2: SGHRS and YFSETQ. The V and J ends lost 1 base and 8 bases respectively, with 16 bases between them. Variable domain in full (rest from reference TRBV5-1 and TRBJ2-1): KAGVTQTPRYLIKTRGQQVTLSCSPISGHRSVSWYQQTPGQGLQFLFEYFSETQRNKGNFPGRFSGRQFSNSRSEMNVSTLELGDSALYLCASSLYQGSSDEQFFGPGTRLTVL.

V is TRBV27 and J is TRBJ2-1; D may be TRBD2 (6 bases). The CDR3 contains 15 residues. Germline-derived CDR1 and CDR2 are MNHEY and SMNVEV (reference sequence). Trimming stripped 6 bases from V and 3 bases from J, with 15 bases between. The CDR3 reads CASSPTGLLYNEQFF. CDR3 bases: TGTGCCAGCAGCCCGACGGGACTCCTCTACAATGAGCAGTTCTTC.

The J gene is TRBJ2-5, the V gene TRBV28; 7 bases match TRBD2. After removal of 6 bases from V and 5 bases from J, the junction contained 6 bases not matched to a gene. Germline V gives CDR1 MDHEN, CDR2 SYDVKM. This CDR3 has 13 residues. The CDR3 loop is CASSRGLGETQYF. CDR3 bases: TGTGCCAGCAGCCGCGGACTAGGTGAGACCCAGTACTTC.

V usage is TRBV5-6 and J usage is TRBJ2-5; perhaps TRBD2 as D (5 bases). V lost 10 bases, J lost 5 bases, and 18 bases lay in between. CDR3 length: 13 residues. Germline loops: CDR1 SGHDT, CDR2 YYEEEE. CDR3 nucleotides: TGTGCCGGGTCCCAACGTGGGGAGGAGACCCAGTACTTC. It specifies CAGSQRGEETQYF.

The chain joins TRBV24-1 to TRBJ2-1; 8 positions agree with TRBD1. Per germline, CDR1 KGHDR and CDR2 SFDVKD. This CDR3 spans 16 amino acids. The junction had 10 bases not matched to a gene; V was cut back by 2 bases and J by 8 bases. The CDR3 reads CATSDWGQDGFYEQFF. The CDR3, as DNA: TGTGCCACCAGTGATTGGGGACAGGACGGATTCTATGAGCAGTTCTTC.

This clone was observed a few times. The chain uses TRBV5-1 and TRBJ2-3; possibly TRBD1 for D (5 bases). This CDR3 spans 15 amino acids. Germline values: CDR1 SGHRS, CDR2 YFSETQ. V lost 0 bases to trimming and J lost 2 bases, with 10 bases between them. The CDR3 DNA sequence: TGCGCCAGCAGCTTGGAGGTGACAGCCACAGATACGCAGTATTTT. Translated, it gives CASSLEVTATDTQYF.

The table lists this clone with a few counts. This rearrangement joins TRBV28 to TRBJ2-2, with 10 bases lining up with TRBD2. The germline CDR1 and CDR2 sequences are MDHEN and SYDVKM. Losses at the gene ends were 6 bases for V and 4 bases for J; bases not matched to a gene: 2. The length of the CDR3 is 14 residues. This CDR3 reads CASRLAGITGELFF. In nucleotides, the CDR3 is TGTGCCAGCAGACTAGCGGGGATCACCGGGGAGCTGTTTTTT.